This TCR beta chain was sequenced in a study of STAT5B mutations in CD4+ large granular lymphocyte leukemia. Study-level points and caveats: TRBV06-family usage was enriched in top patient clones (8/27) versus controls (2/35).

Controls came from buffy coats of healthy blood donors. Sequenced by immunoSEQ multiplex PCR; TCRdb stores in-frame clones only, minus some. The sample carries about 30,000 clones, roughly three quarters recorded once. Regarding this clone: Its target is not known.

V lost 4 bases to trimming and J lost 4 bases; unmatched junction nucleotides: 5. The germline V gene has CDR1 SGHDN and CDR2 FVKESK. The CDR3 totals 14 residues. The sequence was collected from a human donor in good health. The J gene is TRBJ1-1, the V gene TRBV14, with 8 bases aligning to TRBD1. The source material was CD4+ T cells from blood buffy coats. CDR3 nucleotides: TGTGCCAGCAGCCGAAACAGGGGGAGCACTGAAGCTTTCTTT. It specifies CASSRNRGSTEAFF.